The rows below give T cell receptor beta chains drawn from one sample of a study of cytomegalovirus exposure and HLA in healthy donors. TCRdb keeps only in-frame clones here, not all; method: immunoSEQ multiplex PCR. The sample has about 160,000 clones; roughly 80% are singletons. The material sequenced was PBMCs. Receptors were obtained from a man aged 25-45 years in good health and CMV-seronegative. The CDR3 runs from the conserved cysteine through the conserved F or W. D genes are given only for firm matches. For some rows the clone size is stated as once, few or many, or as a class when expanded; others skip it.

- TRBJ2-3 TRBV28 TRBD2 TGTGCCAGCAGCCGGTGGACTAGCGGGGGAGATACGCAGTATTTT CASSRWTSGGDTQYF
- TRBJ1-5 TRBV7-9 - TGTGCCAGCAGCTTAGGCGATCGGGGGAGTCAGCCCCAGCATTTT CASSLGDRGSQPQHF
- TRBJ1-5 TRBV23-1 TRBD1 TGCGCCAGCAGTCAATCTAACCTAACAGGGGCTTGTCAGCCCCAGCATTTT CASSQSNLTGACQPQHF
- TRBJ2-2 TRBV7-9 - TGTGCCAGCAGCACCTTGGTAGGGAGGCCCGGGGAGCTGTTTTTT CASSTLVGRPGELFF
- TRBJ2-1 TRBV7-9 - TGTGCCAGCAGCCGGACTTTCCCCAACAATGAGCAGTTCTTC CASSRTFPNNEQFF
- TRBJ2-1 TRBV4-3 TRBD2 TGCGCCAGCAGCCAGGGACTAGCGGGAGGAGGCAATGAGCAGTTCTTC CASSQGLAGGGNEQFF
- TRBJ2-3 TRBV7-2 - TGTGCCAGCAGCTCAACCCAAGCCGGGGTAGGAGATACGCAGTATTTT CASSSTQAGVGDTQYF
- TRBJ2-1 TRBV27 - TGTGCCAGCAGCCACCGAGTCGGGTCTAACAATGAGCAGTTCTTC CASSHRVGSNNEQFF
few TRBJ1-2 TRBV30 - TGTGCCTGGAGCCCGGACATTCCCTATGGCTACACCTTC CAWSPDIPYGYTF
- TRBJ2-7 TRBV11-2 TRBD2 TGTGCCAGCAGCTTAGTCTCGCGGGAGGGCGAGCAGTACTTC CASSLVSREGEQYF
- TRBJ2-7 TRBV27 TRBD1 TGTGCCAGCTGGCTCGAGGGGGCGCAACCTCCCTACGAGCAGTACTTC CASWLEGAQPPYEQYF
- TRBJ1-6 TRBV6-5 TRBD1 TGTGCCAGCAGACAATGGGACAGTAATAATTCACCCCTCCACTTT CASRQWDSNNSPLHF
- TRBJ2-3 TRBV28 TRBD2 TGTGCCAGCAGTTCGTCTGGACTAGCGCTCGGGGCAGATACGCAGTATTTT CASSSSGLALGADTQYF
- TRBJ2-7 TRBV6-5 TRBD2 TGTGCCAGCAGTTACGAGCGGGGGGTTTCCTACGAGCAGTACTTC CASSYERGVSYEQYF
- TRBJ2-6 TRBV9 TRBD1 TGTGCCAGCAGCAGGCCGGGACAGTCCTCTGGGGCCAACGTCCTGACTTTC CASSRPGQSSGANVLTF
- TRBJ2-3 TRBV5-4 - TGTGCCAGCAGCTTGCGCGGGACCTACACAGATACGCAGTATTTT CASSLRGTYTDTQYF
- TRBJ2-5 TRBV11-2 - TGTGCCAGCAGCTTATCAGGTGGGACCCAGTACTTC CASSLSGGTQYF
- TRBJ2-1 TRBV6-1 TRBD2 TGTGCCAGCAGTGAAACCCAACTAGCGGGAGAAGGTGAGCAGTTCTTC CASSETQLAGEGEQFF
- TRBJ2-1 TRBV4-1 - TGCGCCAGCAGCCAAGAGGGACACGAACAATACAATGAGCAGTTCTTC CASSQEGHEQYNEQFF
- TRBJ2-7 TRBV19 - TGTGCCAGTGGTAGTCGTGGGAGTAGCTCCTACGAGCAGTACTTC CASGSRGSSSYEQYF
- TRBJ2-1 TRBV4-3 - TGCGCCAGCAGCCAACCCCCTAGCAATGAGCAGTTCTTC CASSQPPSNEQFF
- TRBJ1-5 TRBV30 - TGTGCCTGGGGGGGGGAAGTCAACCAGCCCCAGCATTTT CAWGGEVNQPQHF
- TRBJ2-3 TRBV27 - TGTGCCAGCAGTTTTATCGGGGAGAAAGAAGATACGCAGTATTTT CASSFIGEKEDTQYF
- TRBJ2-7 TRBV29-1 TRBD1 TGCAGCGCTGGACAGGGGGCTTACGAGCAGTACTTC CSAGQGAYEQYF
- TRBJ2-7 TRBV30 - TGTGCCTGGAGTGTACGCTCCCAGTCCTACGAGCAGTACTTC CAWSVRSQSYEQYF
few TRBJ2-7 TRBV4-1 - TGCGCCAGCAGCCAAGATCTTAAGGCGGGCGCCTACGAGCAGTACTTC CASSQDLKAGAYEQYF
- TRBJ2-1 TRBV7-9 - TGTGCCAGCAGCTTAGGACAGGCCTACAATGAGCAGTTCTTC CASSLGQAYNEQFF
- TRBJ1-3 TRBV9 - TGTGCCAGCAGCTCTCGGGGGGGGGTTGGTGGAAACACCATATATTTT CASSSRGGVGGNTIYF
- TRBJ2-5 TRBV7-2 - TGTGCCAGCAGCCCCCCCCGGAGGCCACTCGAGACCCAGTACTTC CASSPPRRPLETQYF
- TRBJ2-1 TRBV28 - TGTGCCAGCAGTTCAGACAACTACAATGAGCAGTTCTTC CASSSDNYNEQFF
- TRBJ1-5 TRBV5-8 - TGTGCCAGCAGCCCGCAACAGGGTCAGCCCCAGCATTTT CASSPQQGQPQHF
- TRBJ1-4 TRBV4-3 - TGCGCCAGCAGCCAAGATCGAGGCGTGAAACTGTTTTTT CASSQDRGVKLFF
- TRBJ2-3 TRBV19 - TGTGCCAGTAGGACAGGGGAGGGGGACACAGATACGCAGTATTTT CASRTGEGDTDTQYF